Given below is one TCR beta chain in context. This CDR3 contains 14 residues. Trimming pared 6 bases from V and 10 bases from J, leaving 16 bases between. Germline CDR1 is MDHEN and CDR2 is SYDVKM. This specimen belongs to a study of blood T cell repertoires in COVID-19. TCRdb's table, derived via immunoSEQ multiplex PCR, lists solely in-frame clones and lacks some. The table lists 180,000 or so clones, 80% to 90% of them singletons, with roughly 8.2% in the top ten. This TCR was recovered from a man in his fifties or sixties with acute or convalescent COVID-19. The chain has TRBV28 and TRBJ1-6, with no clear D. Sequences were obtained from peripheral blood. The CDR3 protein is CASSPGGFYSPLHF. The CDR3 DNA reads as TGTGCCAGCAGCCCGGGAGGGTTTTACTCACCCCTCCACTTT.